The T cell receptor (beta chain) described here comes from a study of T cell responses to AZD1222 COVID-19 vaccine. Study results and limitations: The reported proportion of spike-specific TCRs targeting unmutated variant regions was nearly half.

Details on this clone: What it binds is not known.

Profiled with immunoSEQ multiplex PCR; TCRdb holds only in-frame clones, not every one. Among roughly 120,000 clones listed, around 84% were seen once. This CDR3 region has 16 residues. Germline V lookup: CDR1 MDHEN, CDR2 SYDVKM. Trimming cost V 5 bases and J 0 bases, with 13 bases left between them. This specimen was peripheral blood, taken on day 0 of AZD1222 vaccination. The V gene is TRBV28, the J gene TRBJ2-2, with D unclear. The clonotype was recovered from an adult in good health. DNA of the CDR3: TGTGCCAGCAGTGACCCTGCAAACACGAACACCGGGGAGCTGTTTTTT. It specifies CASSDPANTNTGELFF.